Presented here are 9 T cell receptor beta chains from one specimen sequenced in a study of beta chain features in type 1 diabetes. As every portion of the isolated RNA was reverse transcribed, the sequencing read expressed TCRB transcripts. Sequencing was performed with immunoSEQ multiplex PCR; in TCRdb, only in-frame clones are kept and a portion is missing. This sample yields about 15,000 clones, of which over 55% are seen a single time; approximately 2.7% belongs to the top ten. Study-wide results and caveats: Moderate yet significant TCRB CDR3 shortening was seen in Type 1 diabetes patients in all four CD4+ subsets.

No antigen has been assigned to these receptors. Sequencing used Tregs from blood. Receptor source: a man aged 30 to 45 with type 1 diabetes.

The chain recombines TRBV7-9 with TRBJ2-5, with D perhaps TRBD2 (7 bases). The germline V gene encodes CDR1 SEHNR and CDR2 FQNEAQ (reference sequence). Trimming left V 1 base short and J 1 base short, with 10 bases between. The CDR3 has 15 amino acids. The CDR3, as DNA: TGTGCCAGCAGCTTAGGCCGGGGGGCCCAAGAGACCCAGTACTTC. Residues: CASSLGRGAQETQYF.

The J gene is TRBJ2-2, the V gene TRBV10-3; 7 bases agree with TRBD2. Germline V lookup: CDR1 ENHRY, CDR2 SYGVKD. The V gene end was trimmed by 8 bases and the J gene end by 4 bases; junction bases not matched to a gene: 1. There are 12 residues in the CDR3. CDR3 residues: CAIGGGTGELFF. As DNA, the CDR3 is TGTGCCATCGGGGGGGGCACCGGGGAGCTGTTTTTT.

The J gene is TRBJ2-5, the V gene TRBV6-1; 12 positions agree with TRBD1. In germline, CDR1 is MNHNS, CDR2 SASEGT. Trimming removed 4 bases from V and 2 bases from J; junction bases left unmatched: 5. This CDR3 has 16 amino acids. CDR3 DNA: TGTGCCAGCAGTGTAGGGGACAGGGGGCGTCAAGAGACCCAGTACTTC. Protein: CASSVGDRGRQETQYF.

This clone was counted between two and nine times. The chain joins TRBV6-4 to TRBJ2-3, with D possibly being TRBD1 (5 bases). The CDR3 totals 11 residues. The germline V gene encodes CDR1 MRHNA and CDR2 SNTAGT. The germline V and J ends were trimmed by 6 bases and 6 bases, with 7 bases remaining between them. In DNA, the CDR3 is TGTGCCAGCAGGAAGGGGGATACGCAGTATTTT. This gives the protein CASRKGDTQYF.

The V call is TRBV18, the J call TRBJ2-7; D is unresolved. The CDR3 spans 11 residues. Between the trimmed V and J ends, which lost 2 bases and 6 bases, there was a span of 5 bases. The germline CDR1 and CDR2 sequences are KGHSH and LQKENI. CDR3 in DNA: TGTGCCAGCTCACCATCAGGCGAGCAGTACTTC. Its protein is CASSPSGEQYF.

The genes are TRBV19 and TRBJ2-1; 7 nucleotides line up with TRBD2. Germline CDR1 reads LNHDA; CDR2 reads SQIVND (reference sequence). The CDR3 runs to 14 residues. Trimming at V came to 5 bases and at J to 2 bases, leaving 3 bases not matched to a gene. CDR3 sequence: CASSRAGAYNEQFF. The CDR3 nucleotides are TGTGCCAGTAGTCGGGCGGGAGCCTACAATGAGCAGTTCTTC. The whole variable domain, filled in from reference TRBV19 and TRBJ2-1, reads DGGITQSPKYLFRKEGQNVTLSCEQNLNHDAMYWYRQDPGQGLRLIYYSQIVNDFQKGDIAEGYSVSREKKESFPLTVTSAQKNPTAFYLCASSRAGAYNEQFFGPGTRLTVL.

Only one count was recorded for this clone. This specimen includes other DNA sequences encoding the same CDR3. The chain is built from TRBV11-2 and TRBJ2-1; the match to TRBD1 covers 11 bases. The CDR3 length is 15 residues. The germline V gene has CDR1 SGHAT and CDR2 FQNNGV. V dropped 3 bases and J dropped 9; count of bases not matched to a gene: 7. The CDR3 loop reads CASSFGTGGYGEQFF. As DNA, the CDR3 is TGTGCCAGCAGCTTCGGGACAGGGGGGTACGGTGAGCAGTTCTTC.

The CDR3 nucleotides read TGTGCCAGCAGTGATCGGGGCTATGGCTACACCTTC. Its protein product is CASSDRGYGYTF. The V call is TRBV6-1, the J call TRBJ1-2; D gene ambiguous. V lost 3 bases and J lost 4, with 6 bases in between. CDR1 and CDR2 from the germline V gene are MNHNS and SASEGT. The CDR3 length is 12 residues.

V usage is TRBV11-2 and J usage is TRBJ2-1; TRBD2 matches 11 bases. Germline-derived CDR1 and CDR2 are SGHAT and FQNNGV. V dropped 4 bases and J dropped 15; count of bases not matched to a gene: 11. The CDR3 covers 14 residues. CDR3 amino acids: CASSSTGTSGRRFF. The CDR3 DNA is TGTGCCAGCAGCTCCACTGGGACTAGCGGAAGAAGGTTCTTC.